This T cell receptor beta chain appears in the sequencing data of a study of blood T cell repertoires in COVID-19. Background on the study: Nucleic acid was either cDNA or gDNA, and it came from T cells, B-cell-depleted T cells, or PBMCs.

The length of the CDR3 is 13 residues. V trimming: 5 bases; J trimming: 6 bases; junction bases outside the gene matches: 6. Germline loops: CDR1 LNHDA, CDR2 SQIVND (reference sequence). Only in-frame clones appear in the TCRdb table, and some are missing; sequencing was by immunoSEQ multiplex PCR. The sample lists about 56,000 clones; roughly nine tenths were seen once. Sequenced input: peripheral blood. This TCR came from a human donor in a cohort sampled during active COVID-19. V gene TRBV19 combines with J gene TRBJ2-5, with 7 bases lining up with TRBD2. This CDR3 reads CASSPQRGQTQYF. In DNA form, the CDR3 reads TGTGCCAGTAGTCCCCAGCGGGGCCAGACCCAGTACTTC.